This TCR beta chain was identified during a study of radiotherapy plus CTLA-4 blockade in lung cancer. Whole-study results and caveats: Some TCR clones had been derived from tumors. These clones expanded in peripheral blood after radiotherapy plus ipilimumab.

Libraries were prepared by immunoSEQ multiplex PCR; TCRdb keeps only in-frame clonotypes and omits some of them. The data contain approximately 97,000 clones, 83% of them singletons. In the case of this clone: Its cognate antigen is unknown.

This CDR3 spans 15 amino acids. CDR1 is MNHNS, CDR2 SASEGT, per germline. V lost 0 bases, J lost 3 bases, and 11 bases lay in between. Chemo-refractory metastatic non-small-cell lung cancer patients received focal radiation with ipilimumab CTLA-4 blockade. The chain uses TRBV6-1 and TRBJ1-1, with D possibly matching TRBD1 (6 bases). The receptor comes from a human donor with non-small cell lung cancer who had stable disease on radiotherapy plus ipilimumab. Sequences were derived from peripheral blood, sampled from a patient treated with radiotherapy plus ipilimumab. CDR3 sequence: CASSEATGSDTEAFF. The CDR3 bases are TGTGCCAGCAGTGAAGCTACAGGGAGTGACACTGAAGCTTTCTTT.